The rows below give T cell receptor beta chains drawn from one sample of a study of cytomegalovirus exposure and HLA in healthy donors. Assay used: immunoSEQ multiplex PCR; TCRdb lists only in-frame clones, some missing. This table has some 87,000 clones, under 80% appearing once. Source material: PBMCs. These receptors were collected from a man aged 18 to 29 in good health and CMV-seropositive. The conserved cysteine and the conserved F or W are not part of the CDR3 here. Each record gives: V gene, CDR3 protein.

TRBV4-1 ASSQDRVQGYQPQH
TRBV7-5 ARSPGLAERPNTGELF
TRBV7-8 ASSPQGAGTEAF
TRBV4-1 ASSQDWLAGVRETQY
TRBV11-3 ASSRDFSDTQY
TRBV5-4 ASSLDWTRHNEQF
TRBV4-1 ASSQGGLRDIYEQY
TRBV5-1 ASRRWQGDSQGF
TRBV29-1 SVEEVAGGTEAF
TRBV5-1 ASSTPGQGPGYT
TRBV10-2 ASRQLSGRGHEQY
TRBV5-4 ASSQQGISNQPQH
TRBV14 ASSRETTGLGNTEAF
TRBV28 ASHRQGNYYGYT
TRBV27 ASSFFAGGETQY
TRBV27 ASSALGLNEQF
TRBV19 ASSPDSASSYEQY
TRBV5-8 ASSLPGRKGPWNQPQH
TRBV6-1 ASFGHRSYEQY
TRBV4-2 ASSQGGRARTDTQY
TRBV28 ASRPSFRQAPRLAGGPYEQF
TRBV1 TSSLKQPNSSYEQY
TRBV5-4 ASSPSEPNSPLH
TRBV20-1 SASLIAEQF
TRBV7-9 ASSLVAGSTDTQY
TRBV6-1 ASSFGTDTDTQY
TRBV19 ASSIGTGYQPQH
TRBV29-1 SAKGLGQTYGYT
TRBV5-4 ASSPTGTSGRAPKF
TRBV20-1 SARLAF
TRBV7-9 ASSLKSLGHWYGNTIY
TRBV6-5 ASSYGALNTEAF
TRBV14 ASSQDRAGGWNTEAF
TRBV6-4 ASSNRDRRIVATNEKLF
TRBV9 ASSVAADTQY
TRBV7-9 ASSLGGGAYEQY
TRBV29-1 SVEDRGLAGSSSYNEQF
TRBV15 ATSRGGTYNEQF
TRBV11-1 ASSSPGGSDSPSYNEQF
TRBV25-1 ASSTGQGTNTGELF